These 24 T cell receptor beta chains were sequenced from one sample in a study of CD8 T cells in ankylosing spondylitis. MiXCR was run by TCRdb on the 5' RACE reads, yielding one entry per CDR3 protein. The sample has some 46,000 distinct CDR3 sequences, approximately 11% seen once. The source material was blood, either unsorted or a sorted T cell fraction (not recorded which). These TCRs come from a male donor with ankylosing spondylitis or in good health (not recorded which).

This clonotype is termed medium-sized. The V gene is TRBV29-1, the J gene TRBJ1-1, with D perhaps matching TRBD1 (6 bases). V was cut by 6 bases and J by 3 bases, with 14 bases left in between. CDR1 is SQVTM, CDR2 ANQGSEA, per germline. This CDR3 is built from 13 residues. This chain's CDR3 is CSVGPGGHTEAFF. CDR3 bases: TGCAGCGTCGGACCCGGGGGGCACACTGAAGCTTTCTTT.

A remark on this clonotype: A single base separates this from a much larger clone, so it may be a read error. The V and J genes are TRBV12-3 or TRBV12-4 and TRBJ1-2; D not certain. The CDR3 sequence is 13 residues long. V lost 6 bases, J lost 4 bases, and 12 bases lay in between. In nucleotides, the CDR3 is TGTGCCAGCAGCAACAGACTAGGCTATGGCTACACCTTC. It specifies CASSNRLGYGYTF.

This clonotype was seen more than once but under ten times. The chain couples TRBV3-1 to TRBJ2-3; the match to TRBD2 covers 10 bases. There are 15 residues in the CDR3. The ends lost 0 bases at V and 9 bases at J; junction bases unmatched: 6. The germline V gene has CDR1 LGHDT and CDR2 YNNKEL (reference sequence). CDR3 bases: TGTGCCAGCAGCCAAGATCCGCTAGCGGGGGACACGCAGTATTTT. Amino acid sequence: CASSQDPLAGDTQYF.

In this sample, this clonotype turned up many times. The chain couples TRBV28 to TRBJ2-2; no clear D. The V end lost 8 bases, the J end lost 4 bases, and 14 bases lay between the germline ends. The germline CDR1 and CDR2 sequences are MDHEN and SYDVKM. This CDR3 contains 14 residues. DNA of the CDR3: TGTGCCAGCCAAACCGTAGTCACCACCGGGGAGCTGTTTTTT. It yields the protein CASQTVVTTGELFF.

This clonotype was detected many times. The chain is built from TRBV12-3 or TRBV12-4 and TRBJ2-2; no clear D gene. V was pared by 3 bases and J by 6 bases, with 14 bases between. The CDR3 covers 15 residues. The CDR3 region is CASSFPSGYSGELFF. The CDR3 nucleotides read TGTGCCAGCAGTTTCCCCTCTGGGTACTCCGGGGAGCTGTTTTTT.

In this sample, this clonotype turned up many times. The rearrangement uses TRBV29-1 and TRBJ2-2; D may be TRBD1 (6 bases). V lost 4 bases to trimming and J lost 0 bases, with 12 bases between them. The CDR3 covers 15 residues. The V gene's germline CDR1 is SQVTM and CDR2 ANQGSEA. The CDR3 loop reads CSVVGQISNTGELFF. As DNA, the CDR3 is TGCAGCGTTGTCGGACAGATATCGAACACCGGGGAGCTGTTTTTT.

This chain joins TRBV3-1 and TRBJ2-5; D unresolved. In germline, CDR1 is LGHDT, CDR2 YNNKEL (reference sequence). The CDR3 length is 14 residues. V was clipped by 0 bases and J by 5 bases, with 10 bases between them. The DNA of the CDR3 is TGTGCCAGCAGCCAAGATATCGGGCGGGAGACCCAGTACTTC. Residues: CASSQDIGRETQYF.

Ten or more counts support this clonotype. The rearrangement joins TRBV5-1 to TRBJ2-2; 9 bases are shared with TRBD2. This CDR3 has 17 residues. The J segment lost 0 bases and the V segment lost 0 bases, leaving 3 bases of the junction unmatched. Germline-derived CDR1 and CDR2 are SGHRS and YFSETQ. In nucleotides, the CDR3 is TGCGCCAGCAGCTTGGTTTTAGCGGGGGCGAACACCGGGGAGCTGTTTTTT. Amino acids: CASSLVLAGANTGELFF.

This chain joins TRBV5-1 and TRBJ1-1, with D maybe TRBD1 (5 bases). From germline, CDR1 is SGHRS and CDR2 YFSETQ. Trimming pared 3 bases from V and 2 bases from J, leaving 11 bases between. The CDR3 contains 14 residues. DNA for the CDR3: TGCGCCAGCAGCTCCAGCGACAGTAACACTGAAGCTTTCTTT. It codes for CASSSSDSNTEAFF.

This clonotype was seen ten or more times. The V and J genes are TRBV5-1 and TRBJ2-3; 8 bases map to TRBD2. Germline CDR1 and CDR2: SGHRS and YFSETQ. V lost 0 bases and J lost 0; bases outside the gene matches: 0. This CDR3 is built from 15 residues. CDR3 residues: CASSLASGSTDTQYF. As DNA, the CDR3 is TGCGCCAGCAGCTTGGCTAGCGGGAGCACAGATACGCAGTATTTT.

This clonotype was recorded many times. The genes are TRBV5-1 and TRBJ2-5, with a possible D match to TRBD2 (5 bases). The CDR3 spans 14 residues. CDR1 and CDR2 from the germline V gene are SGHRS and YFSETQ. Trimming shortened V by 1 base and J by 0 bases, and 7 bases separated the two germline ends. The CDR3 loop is CASSLSGNQETQYF. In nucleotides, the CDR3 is TGCGCCAGCAGCTTGTCGGGGAACCAAGAGACCCAGTACTTC.

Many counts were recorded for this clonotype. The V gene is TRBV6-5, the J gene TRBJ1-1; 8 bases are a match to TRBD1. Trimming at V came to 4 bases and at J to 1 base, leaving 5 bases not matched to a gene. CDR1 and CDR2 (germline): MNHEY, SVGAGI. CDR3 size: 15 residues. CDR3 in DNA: TGTGCCAGCAGTTCCTCGGACAGGGCGAACACTGAAGCTTTCTTT. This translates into CASSSSDRANTEAFF.

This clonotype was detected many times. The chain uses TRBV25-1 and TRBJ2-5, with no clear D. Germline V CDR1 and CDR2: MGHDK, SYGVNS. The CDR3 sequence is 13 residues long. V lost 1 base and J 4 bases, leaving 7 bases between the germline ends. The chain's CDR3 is CASSEWSRETQYF. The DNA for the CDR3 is TGTGCCAGCAGTGAATGGAGTAGAGAGACCCAGTACTTC. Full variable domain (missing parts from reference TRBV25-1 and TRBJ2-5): EADIYQTPRYLVIGTGKKITLECSQTMGHDKMYWYQQDPGMELHLIHYSYGVNSTEKGDLSSESTVSRIRTEHFPLTLESARPSHTSQYLCASSEWSRETQYFGPGTRLLVL.

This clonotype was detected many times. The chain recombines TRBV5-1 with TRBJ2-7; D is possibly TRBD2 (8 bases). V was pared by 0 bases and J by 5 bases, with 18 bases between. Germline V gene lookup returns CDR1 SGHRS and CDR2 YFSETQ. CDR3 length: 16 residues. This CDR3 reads CASSLAGQAGGHEQYF. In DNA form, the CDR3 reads TGCGCCAGCAGCTTGGCTGGACAGGCGGGGGGTCACGAGCAGTACTTC.

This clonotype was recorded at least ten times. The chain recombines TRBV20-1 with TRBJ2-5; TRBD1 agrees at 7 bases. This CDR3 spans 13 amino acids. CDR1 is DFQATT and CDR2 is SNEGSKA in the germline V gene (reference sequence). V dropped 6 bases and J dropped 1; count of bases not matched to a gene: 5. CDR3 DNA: TGCAGTGCCACACGGGACAGCCAAGAGACCCAGTACTTC. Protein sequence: CSATRDSQETQYF.

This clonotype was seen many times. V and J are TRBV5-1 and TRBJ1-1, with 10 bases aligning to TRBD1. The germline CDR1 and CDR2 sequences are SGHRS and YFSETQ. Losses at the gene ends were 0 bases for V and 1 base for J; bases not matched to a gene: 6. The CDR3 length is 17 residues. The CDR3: CASSLARDRGTNTEAFF. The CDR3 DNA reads TGCGCCAGCAGCTTGGCCCGGGACAGGGGCACGAACACTGAAGCTTTCTTT.

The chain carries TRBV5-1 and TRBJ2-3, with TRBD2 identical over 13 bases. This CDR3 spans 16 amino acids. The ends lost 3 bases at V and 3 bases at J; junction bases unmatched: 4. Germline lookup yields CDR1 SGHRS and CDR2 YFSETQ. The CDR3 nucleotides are TGCGCCAGCAGCTCTGAGACTAGCGGGGGGACAGATACGCAGTATTTT. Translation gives CASSSETSGGTDTQYF.

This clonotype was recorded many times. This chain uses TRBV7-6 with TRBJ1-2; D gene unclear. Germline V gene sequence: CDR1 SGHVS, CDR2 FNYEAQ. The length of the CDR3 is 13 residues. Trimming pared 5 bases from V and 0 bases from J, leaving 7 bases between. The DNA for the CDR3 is TGTGCCAGCAGCCCCGACACTAACTATGGCTACACCTTC. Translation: CASSPDTNYGYTF.

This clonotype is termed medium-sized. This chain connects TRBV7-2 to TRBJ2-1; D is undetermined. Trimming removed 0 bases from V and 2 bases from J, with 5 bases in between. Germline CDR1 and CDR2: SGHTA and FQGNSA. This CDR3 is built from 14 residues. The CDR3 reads CASSLAGTYNEQFF. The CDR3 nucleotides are TGTGCCAGCAGCTTAGCGGGAACCTACAATGAGCAGTTCTTC.

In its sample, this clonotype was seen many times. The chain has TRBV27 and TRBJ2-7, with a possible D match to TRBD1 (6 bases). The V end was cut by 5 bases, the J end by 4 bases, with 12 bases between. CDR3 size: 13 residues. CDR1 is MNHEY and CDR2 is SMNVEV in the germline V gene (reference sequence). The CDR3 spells CASSPPTGYEQYF. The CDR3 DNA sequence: TGTGCCAGCAGTCCCCCAACAGGGTACGAGCAGTACTTC.

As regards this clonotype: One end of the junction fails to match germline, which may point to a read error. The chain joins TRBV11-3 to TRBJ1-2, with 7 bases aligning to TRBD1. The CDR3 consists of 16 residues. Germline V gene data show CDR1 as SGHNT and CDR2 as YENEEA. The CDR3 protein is CASSYTDQDRVYDYTF. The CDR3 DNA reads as TGTGCCAGCAGCTACACCGACCAAGACAGGGTCTATGACTACACCTTC.

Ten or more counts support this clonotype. CDR3 residues: CASSPGPTPAFYEQYF. CDR3 sequence (DNA): TGCGCCAGCAGCCCCGGCCCCACACCCGCATTCTACGAGCAGTACTTC. V and J are TRBV5-1 and TRBJ2-7; D gene uncertain. Germline assignment: CDR1 SGHRS and CDR2 YFSETQ. Trimming took 4 bases from V and 3 from J, leaving 20 bases between them. The CDR3 runs to 16 residues.

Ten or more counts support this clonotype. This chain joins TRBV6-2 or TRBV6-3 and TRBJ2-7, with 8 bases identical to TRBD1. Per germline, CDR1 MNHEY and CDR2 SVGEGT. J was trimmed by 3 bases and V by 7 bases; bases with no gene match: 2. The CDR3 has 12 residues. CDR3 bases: TGTGCCAGCACGGACAGGGACTACGAGCAGTACTTC. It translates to CASTDRDYEQYF.

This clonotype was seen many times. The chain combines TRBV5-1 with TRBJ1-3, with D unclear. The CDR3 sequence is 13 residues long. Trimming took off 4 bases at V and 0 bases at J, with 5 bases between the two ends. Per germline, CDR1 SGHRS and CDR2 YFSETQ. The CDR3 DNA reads TGCGCCAGCAGCACCAGCTCTGGAAACACCATATATTTT. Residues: CASSTSSGNTIYF.